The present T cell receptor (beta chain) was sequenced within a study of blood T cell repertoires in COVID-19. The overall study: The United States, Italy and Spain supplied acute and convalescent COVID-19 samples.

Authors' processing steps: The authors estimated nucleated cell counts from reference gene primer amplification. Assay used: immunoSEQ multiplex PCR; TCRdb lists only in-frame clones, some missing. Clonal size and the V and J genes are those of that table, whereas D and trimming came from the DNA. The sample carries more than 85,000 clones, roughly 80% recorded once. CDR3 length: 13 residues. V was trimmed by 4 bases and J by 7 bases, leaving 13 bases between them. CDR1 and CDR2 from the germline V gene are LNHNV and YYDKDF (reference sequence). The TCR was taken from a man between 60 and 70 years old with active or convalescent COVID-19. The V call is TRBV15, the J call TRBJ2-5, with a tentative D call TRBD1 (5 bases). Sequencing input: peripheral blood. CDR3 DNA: TGTGCCACCAGCACGCAGAGCCAGGGGACCCAGTACTTC. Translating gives CATSTQSQGTQYF.